A single sample is the source of the 12 T cell receptor beta chains below, sequenced in a study of T cells after posttransplantation cyclophosphamide. Clones were sequenced by immunoSEQ multiplex PCR, and TCRdb holds only the in-frame ones, with some missing. The sample has about 38,000 clones, none seen only once. The sample comprised PBMCs. The receptors shown here come from a man aged 50-59 years in good health, CMV-negative, and a related stem cell transplant donor.

This clone has only a few counts. The genes are TRBV5-1 and TRBJ2-2; 11 bases align to TRBD2. CDR1 is SGHRS, CDR2 YFSETQ, per germline. The CDR3 covers 15 residues. With V trimmed by 6 bases and J by 3 bases, 4 bases remained unmatched. The CDR3: CASTLAGGYTGELFF. CDR3 coding DNA: TGCGCCAGCACCCTAGCGGGGGGCTACACCGGGGAGCTGTTTTTT.

This clone was observed many times. The J gene is TRBJ1-5, the V gene TRBV5-6; D might be TRBD1 (5 bases). The V and J ends lost 3 bases and 0 bases respectively, with 16 bases between them. The CDR3 loop spans 17 amino acids. Germline loops: CDR1 SGHDT, CDR2 YYEEEE. The CDR3 protein is CASSSRGRRYSNQPQHF. CDR3 coding DNA: TGTGCCAGCAGCTCCCGGGGGAGAAGATATAGCAATCAGCCCCAGCATTTT.

This clone has ten or more counts. The chain recombines TRBV19 with TRBJ1-2; unclear D gene. The germline V and J ends were trimmed by 6 bases and 1 base, with 9 bases remaining between them. CDR3 length: 13 residues. Germline loops: CDR1 LNHDA, CDR2 SQIVND (reference sequence). CDR3 nucleotide sequence: TGTGCCAGTAGATCCAGTCTTAACTATGGCTACACCTTC. It specifies CASRSSLNYGYTF.

The V and J genes are TRBV29-1 and TRBJ2-5, with a weak D call TRBD1 (7 bases). This CDR3 spans 12 amino acids. The V and J ends lost 7 bases and 3 bases respectively, with 12 bases between them. Germline loops: CDR1 SQVTM, CDR2 ANQGSEA. The CDR3 sequence: CSGGGTEETQYF. The CDR3 DNA reads TGCAGCGGCGGCGGGACAGAAGAGACCCAGTACTTC.

This clone has more than one count but fewer than ten. The chain joins TRBV15 to TRBJ2-3; 8 bases agree with TRBD2. CDR1 and CDR2 from the germline V gene are LNHNV and YYDKDF (reference sequence). The CDR3 has 16 residues. The V gene end was trimmed by 4 bases and the J gene end by 3 bases; junction bases not matched to a gene: 9. CDR3 DNA: TGTGCCACCAGCATAGCAGGGCGCGGGAGGACAGATACGCAGTATTTT. Protein product: CATSIAGRGRTDTQYF.

There are many counts of this clone. The chain combines TRBV7-2 with TRBJ1-5, with D hard to call. Per the germline V gene, CDR1 is SGHTA and CDR2 is FQGNSA. The germline V and J ends were trimmed by 0 bases and 6 bases, with 9 bases remaining between them. The CDR3 consists of 14 residues. The CDR3 is CASSLAESGQPQHF. In DNA form, the CDR3 reads TGTGCCAGCAGCTTAGCGGAGAGCGGTCAGCCCCAGCATTTT.

There are a few counts of this clone. V gene TRBV9 combines with J gene TRBJ2-5, with D maybe TRBD2 (6 bases). The CDR3 has 13 amino acids. V gave up 7 bases and J gave up 2 bases, with 12 bases separating them. The germline CDR1 and CDR2 sequences are SGDLS and YYNGEE. CDR3 protein: CASSGSNQETQYF. CDR3 nucleotide sequence: TGTGCCAGCTCCGGGAGCAATCAAGAGACCCAGTACTTC.

Ten or more counts support this clone. Germline is not matched at one junction end, which may reflect a read error. The chain carries TRBV11-2 and TRBJ2-7, with 7 bases lining up with TRBD1. Germline CDR1 reads SGHAT; CDR2 reads FQNNGV. The CDR3 is 12 residues long. The CDR3 nucleotides are TGTGCCAGCAGCTTAAATCCATATAGACAGGGCTTC. Translation: CASSLNPYRQGF.

This clone was picked up many times. One end of the junction fails to match germline, which may point to a read error. The CDR3 nucleotides are TGCGCCAGCAGCCAGTTAGGGACAGGGGTTACGGTTACCTTT. Translating it yields CASSQLGTGVTVTF. The chain couples TRBV4-1 to TRBJ1-1, with 10 nucleotides matching TRBD1. CDR3 length: 14 amino acids. Germline loops: CDR1 MGHRA, CDR2 YSYEKL.

This clone has only a few counts. This chain uses TRBV5-1 with TRBJ2-5, with D possibly matching TRBD1 (5 bases). The CDR3 extends over 15 amino acids. Per germline, CDR1 SGHRS and CDR2 YFSETQ. Trimming removed 6 bases from V and 5 bases from J, with 20 bases in between. The CDR3: CASTDQGRGRETQYF. In DNA form, the CDR3 reads TGCGCCAGCACCGACCAGGGTCGCGGTCGGGAGACCCAGTACTTC. The entire variable domain, with the rest obtained from reference TRBV5-1 and TRBJ2-5, is as follows: KAGVTQTPRYLIKTRGQQVTLSCSPISGHRSVSWYQQTPGQGLQFLFEYFSETQRNKGNFPGRFSGRQFSNSRSEMNVSTLELGDSALYLCASTDQGRGRETQYFGPGTRLLVL.

This clone has ten or more counts. The V and J genes are TRBV7-2 and TRBJ2-3, with 13 bases aligning to TRBD2. The CDR3 has 17 amino acids. Germline loops: CDR1 SGHTA, CDR2 FQGNSA. Trimming removed 0 bases from V and 2 bases from J; junction bases left unmatched: 2. The CDR3 here is CASSLAGLAGHTDTQYF. CDR3 in DNA: TGTGCCAGCAGCTTAGCGGGACTAGCGGGGCACACAGATACGCAGTATTTT.

This clone was picked up a small number of times. The chain couples TRBV6-5 to TRBJ1-1; the match to TRBD1 covers 8 bases. The CDR3 runs to 13 residues. V was clipped by 11 bases and J by 5 bases; unmatched bases: 10. Germline lookup yields CDR1 MNHEY and CDR2 SVGAGI. The CDR3: CASGQGVGTEAFF. CDR3 bases: TGTGCCTCCGGACAGGGAGTCGGAACTGAAGCTTTCTTT.